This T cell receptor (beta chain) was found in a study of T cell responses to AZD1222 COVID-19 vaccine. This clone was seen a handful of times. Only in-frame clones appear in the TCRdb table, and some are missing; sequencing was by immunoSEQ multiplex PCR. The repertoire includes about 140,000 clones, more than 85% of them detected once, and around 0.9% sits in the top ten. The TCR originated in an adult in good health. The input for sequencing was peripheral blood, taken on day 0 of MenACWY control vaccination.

The CDR3 sequence is CASSADRFYGYTF. In DNA form, the CDR3 reads TGTGCCAGCAGTGCGGACAGGTTCTATGGCTACACCTTC. The chain is built from TRBV7-2 and TRBJ1-2; 7 bases are shared with TRBD1. Unmatched junction bases numbered 5, after V lost 6 bases and J lost 4 bases. The germline gives CDR1 SGHTA, CDR2 FQGNSA. This CDR3 contains 13 residues.